Listed below are T cell receptor beta chains from one sample, sequenced in a study of T-cell memory formation after mild COVID-19. TCRdb reprocessed the 5' RACE reads with MiXCR, giving one entry per CDR3 protein. The sample has around 530,000 distinct CDR3 sequences; about a fifth are singletons. The sequencing sample was made of PBMCs or a T cell subset sorted from them (not recorded which). These TCRs come from an adult woman who had mild COVID-19 (a few samples of this study predate the infection). Cell type and time point are not known. Both conserved end residues are part of each CDR3. Fields, in order: clone size, D gene, V gene, J gene, CDR3 DNA, CDR3 protein. The D gene is left open where the match is weak. Expanded clones are given a class, and other clones once, few, many or no size at all.

abundance: once; d_gene: -; v_gene: TRBV24-1; j_gene: TRBJ1-2; CDR3nt: TGTGCCACCAGTGATTCGGCCTTTTATGGCTACACCTTC; CDR3aa: CATSDSAFYGYTF
abundance: -; d_gene: -; v_gene: TRBV4-2; j_gene: TRBJ1-2; CDR3nt: TGTGCCGGGGGGTCTAACTATGGCTACACCTTC; CDR3aa: CAGGSNYGYTF
abundance: few; d_gene: -; v_gene: TRBV29-1; j_gene: TRBJ2-7; CDR3nt: TGCAGCGTTGCGTCAGGGGTGTACGAGCAGTACTTC; CDR3aa: CSVASGVYEQYF
abundance: few; d_gene: TRBD2; v_gene: TRBV12-3/TRBV12-4; j_gene: TRBJ2-2; CDR3nt: TGTGCCAGCAAGCGGGAAGGACACCCCACCGGGGAGCTGTTTTTT; CDR3aa: CASKREGHPTGELFF
abundance: -; d_gene: TRBD1; v_gene: TRBV4-1; j_gene: TRBJ1-1; CDR3nt: TGCGCCAGCAGCCAGATGGGGACAGTCACTGAAGCTTTCTTT; CDR3aa: CASSQMGTVTEAFF
abundance: few; d_gene: -; v_gene: TRBV6-6; j_gene: TRBJ1-4; CDR3nt: TGTGCCAGCAGTTGGCAGGGAGACAGTGAAAAACTGTTTTTT; CDR3aa: CASSWQGDSEKLFF
abundance: -; d_gene: TRBD1; v_gene: TRBV9; j_gene: TRBJ1-2; CDR3nt: TGTGCCAGCAGCGCCAGGGGGCTGGAGGGCTACACCTTC; CDR3aa: CASSARGLEGYTF
abundance: -; d_gene: -; v_gene: TRBV5-1; j_gene: TRBJ1-6; CDR3nt: TGCGCCAGCAGTTCTCGACCGGGACATCCCGATTCACCCCTCCACTTT; CDR3aa: CASSSRPGHPDSPLHF
abundance: -; d_gene: -; v_gene: TRBV5-4; j_gene: TRBJ2-6; CDR3nt: TGTGCCAGCAGCTTGGCGAGTGGTGGGGGGAGCTCTGGGGCCAACGTCCTGACTTTC; CDR3aa: CASSLASGGGSSGANVLTF
abundance: few; d_gene: TRBD1; v_gene: TRBV19; j_gene: TRBJ2-5; CDR3nt: TGTGCCAGTAGTATTGAGGACAGGGGTTTTGAGGAGACCCAGTACTTC; CDR3aa: CASSIEDRGFEETQYF
abundance: few; d_gene: TRBD1; v_gene: TRBV20-1; j_gene: TRBJ2-3; CDR3nt: TGCAGTGCTAGAGGGCCGGGACAGGGCTTCACAGATACGCAGTATTTT; CDR3aa: CSARGPGQGFTDTQYF
abundance: -; d_gene: -; v_gene: TRBV7-6; j_gene: TRBJ2-2; CDR3nt: TGTGCCAGCAGCCGGACTCTTTTAGGGGAGCTGTTTTTT; CDR3aa: CASSRTLLGELFF
abundance: -; d_gene: -; v_gene: TRBV12-5; j_gene: TRBJ2-1; CDR3nt: TGTGCTAGTGAGTGGATAGAGCAGTTCTTC; CDR3aa: CASEWIEQFF
abundance: -; d_gene: -; v_gene: TRBV12-3/TRBV12-4; j_gene: TRBJ1-3; CDR3nt: TGTGCCAGCAGTTTGAGACACTCTGGAAACACCATATATTTT; CDR3aa: CASSLRHSGNTIYF
abundance: few; d_gene: -; v_gene: TRBV7-9; j_gene: TRBJ2-5; CDR3nt: TGTGCCAGCAGCTTAAGTCCAACCCAAGAGACCCAGTACTTC; CDR3aa: CASSLSPTQETQYF
abundance: -; d_gene: -; v_gene: TRBV6-2/TRBV6-3; j_gene: TRBJ2-5; CDR3nt: TGTGCCAGCAGTTGGGTTGAGAGGGAGTGGGAAGAGACCCAGTACTTC; CDR3aa: CASSWVEREWEETQYF
abundance: -; d_gene: TRBD2; v_gene: TRBV5-4; j_gene: TRBJ2-1; CDR3nt: TGTGCCAGCAGCCTGGCTGGGGGAGGGCCTGAGCAGTTCTTC; CDR3aa: CASSLAGGGPEQFF
abundance: -; d_gene: TRBD1; v_gene: TRBV6-2/TRBV6-3; j_gene: TRBJ2-1; CDR3nt: TGTGCCAGCAGTCGGGACAGGGGGGCGCCCAATGAGCAGTTCTTC; CDR3aa: CASSRDRGAPNEQFF
abundance: few; d_gene: -; v_gene: TRBV7-2; j_gene: TRBJ1-6; CDR3nt: TGTGCCAGCACCCTACGCCCCGGGACAATAAATTCACCCCTCCACTTT; CDR3aa: CASTLRPGTINSPLHF
abundance: few; d_gene: -; v_gene: TRBV6-5; j_gene: TRBJ2-7; CDR3nt: TGTGCCAGCAGTTACCTTAGCCCTTATATCTCCTACGAGCAGTACTTC; CDR3aa: CASSYLSPYISYEQYF
abundance: -; d_gene: TRBD2; v_gene: TRBV7-2; j_gene: TRBJ2-1; CDR3nt: TGTGCCAGCAGCGCCGGGACTAGCAGAAACAATGAGCAGTTCTTC; CDR3aa: CASSAGTSRNNEQFF
abundance: -; d_gene: TRBD1; v_gene: TRBV12-3/TRBV12-4; j_gene: TRBJ1-2; CDR3nt: TGTGCCAGCAGTTTAGCGCAAGGGACAGGGAATTCGCGTGGCTACACCTTC; CDR3aa: CASSLAQGTGNSRGYTF
abundance: many; d_gene: TRBD2; v_gene: TRBV5-6; j_gene: TRBJ2-7; CDR3nt: TGTGCCAGCAGCTTGGGTGCAGTCCCTAGCGGGCAGTACTTC; CDR3aa: CASSLGAVPSGQYF
abundance: -; d_gene: TRBD2; v_gene: TRBV29-1; j_gene: TRBJ2-1; CDR3nt: TGCAGCGTTATACCTAGCGGTTTTCTGTACAATGAGCAGTTCTTC; CDR3aa: CSVIPSGFLYNEQFF
abundance: few; d_gene: TRBD2; v_gene: TRBV24-1; j_gene: TRBJ2-5; CDR3nt: TGTGCCACCAGTGACCGCGTAGCGGGGGCGCAAGAGACCCAGTACTTC; CDR3aa: CATSDRVAGAQETQYF
abundance: few; d_gene: TRBD1; v_gene: TRBV15; j_gene: TRBJ2-1; CDR3nt: TGTGCCACCAGCCCAGGGGGCCGCTCCTACAATGAGCAGTTCTTC; CDR3aa: CATSPGGRSYNEQFF
abundance: -; d_gene: TRBD2; v_gene: TRBV11-2; j_gene: TRBJ2-3; CDR3nt: TGTGCCAGCAGCTTTACTAGCGGGGACATCACAGATACGCAGTATTTT; CDR3aa: CASSFTSGDITDTQYF
abundance: -; d_gene: TRBD1; v_gene: TRBV4-1; j_gene: TRBJ2-7; CDR3nt: TGCGCCAGCAGCCGAGACGACGGGACAGGGGATAGGAGAAACTACGAGCAGTACTTC; CDR3aa: CASSRDDGTGDRRNYEQYF
abundance: few; d_gene: TRBD2; v_gene: TRBV24-1; j_gene: TRBJ2-2; CDR3nt: TGTGCCACCAGTGGATCTAGCGGGAGAGGAGATAACACCGGGGAGCTGTTTTTT; CDR3aa: CATSGSSGRGDNTGELFF
abundance: -; d_gene: -; v_gene: TRBV11-2; j_gene: TRBJ1-2; CDR3nt: TGTGCCAGCAGCTTCAGTAGGGGGGCAGCCGAAACTAACTATGGCTACACCTTC; CDR3aa: CASSFSRGAAETNYGYTF
abundance: few; d_gene: TRBD1; v_gene: TRBV7-9; j_gene: TRBJ1-5; CDR3nt: TGTGCCAGCGGACAGGGGATTCAGCCCCAGCATTTT; CDR3aa: CASGQGIQPQHF
abundance: few; d_gene: -; v_gene: TRBV20-1; j_gene: TRBJ1-2; CDR3nt: TGCAGTGGGCCCGTGACAGGTGGCGGCTACACCTTC; CDR3aa: CSGPVTGGGYTF